This entry concerns a single TCR beta chain. This record comes from a study of blood T cell repertoires in COVID-19. Under the authors' procedure: From reference gene primer amplification, estimates of nucleated cell counts were derived. Sequencing used immunoSEQ multiplex PCR; TCRdb keeps in-frame clones, though not all of them. V and J calls and clone size come straight from that table; D and trimming were deduced from the DNA. The top ten hold 6.2% of the sample, which has approximately 200,000 clones, approximately 87% seen once. This CDR3 has 15 amino acids. CDR1 is ENHRY and CDR2 is SYGVKD in the germline V gene. The V segment lost 2 bases and the J segment 4 bases; nucleotides outside the gene matches: 6.

The chain employs TRBV10-3 and TRBJ1-2; 8 bases fit TRBD1. The sequenced sample consisted of peripheral blood. The receptor comes from a man aged 55 to 69 who had recovered from COVID-19. CDR3 coding DNA: TGTGCCATCAGTGAGGGGGACAGGAGAGGCTATGGCTACACCTTC. This gives the protein CAISEGDRRGYGYTF.